The 6 T cell receptor beta chains listed next were all sequenced from one sample in a study of T cells in Graves' hyperthyroidism and ophthalmopathy. The source material, RNA transcripts, was used to amplify TCR beta CDR3 regions. An initial round of RT-PCR targeting the TCR CDR3 relied on the HTBI primer set. TCRdb re-called the multiplex PCR reads through MiXCR, storing one row per CDR3 protein. The sample lists 300,000 to 450,000 distinct CDR3 sequences; around 25% were seen once. The specimen sequenced was blood. All receptors derive from a man aged 45-65 years with Graves' hyperthyroidism.

The gene calls are TRBV6-1 and TRBJ1-1; D not certain. Germline V gene sequence: CDR1 MNHNS, CDR2 SASEGT. V shed 6 bases and J shed 11 bases, with 13 bases lying between them. The CDR3 is 11 amino acids. Written as DNA, the CDR3 is TGTGCCAGCAGCCCCGAGGGTGGGGCTTTCTTT. Translation gives CASSPEGGAFF.

A few counts support this clonotype. CDR3 sequence (DNA): TGCAGTGCCGCCCTTCGGGGACACCTTACCAAGCAGTACTTC. Its translation: CSAALRGHLTKQYF. The V call is TRBV20-1, the J call TRBJ2-7; possibly TRBD1 for D (6 bases). The CDR3 totals 14 residues. Between the trimmed V and J ends, which lost 6 bases and 8 bases, there was a span of 23 bases. Per the germline V gene, CDR1 is DFQATT and CDR2 is SNEGSKA (reference sequence).

This chain uses TRBV20-1 with TRBJ1-1; D uncertain. CDR1 and CDR2 (germline): DFQATT, SNEGSKA (reference sequence). V shed 3 bases and J shed 4 bases, with 9 bases lying between them. This CDR3 is 12 amino acids long. CDR3 amino acids: CSARSGATEAFF. The DNA of the CDR3 is TGCAGTGCTAGGTCAGGTGCCACTGAAGCTTTCTTT.

This chain links TRBV11-2 with TRBJ2-3, with a tentative D call TRBD2 (5 bases). The CDR3 has 16 residues. V lost 3 bases, J lost 0 bases, and 13 bases lay in between. The V gene's germline CDR1 is SGHAT and CDR2 FQNNGV. CDR3 amino acids: CASSFEGNPSTDTQYF. The CDR3 coding sequence is TGTGCCAGCAGCTTCGAGGGCAACCCTAGCACAGATACGCAGTATTTT. Supplemented by reference TRBV11-2 and TRBJ2-3, the full variable domain reads EAGVAQSPRYKIIEKRQSVAFWCNPISGHATLYWYQQILGQGPKLLIQFQNNGVVDDSQLPKDRFSAERLKGVDSTLKIQPAKLEDSAVYLCASSFEGNPSTDTQYFGPGTRLTVL.

This clonotype was found once. This rearrangement joins TRBV7-2 to TRBJ2-7; maybe TRBD2 (6 bases). The V gene lost 0 bases and the J gene lost 3 bases, with 12 bases spanning the gap. The germline CDR1 and CDR2 sequences are SGHTA and FQGNSA. There are 15 residues in the CDR3. CDR3 bases: TGTGCCAGCAGCTTAGCGGCGGGAACCTACTACGAGCAGTACTTC. This sequence encodes CASSLAAGTYYEQYF.

This clonotype showed up just a few times. The chain joins TRBV10-3 to TRBJ2-3; D unclear. V shed 3 bases and J shed 2 bases, with 9 bases lying between them. CDR1 and CDR2 from the germline V gene are ENHRY and SYGVKD. The CDR3 spans 14 residues. The CDR3 protein is CAISDPDHTDTQYF. CDR3 bases: TGTGCCATCAGTGACCCGGACCACACAGATACGCAGTATTTT.